This T cell receptor beta chain originates from a study of blood T cell repertoires in COVID-19 (dated by TCRdb to the early 2020s). Notes on the research overall: The collaborator samples originated in the United States, Italy and Spain and spanned the acute and convalescent phases of COVID-19. Subjects who had been exposed to COVID-19, were actively infected with it, or had recovered from it provided the deeply sampled blood TCRbeta repertoires that made up the dataset. The repertoires were released in a freely available public database meant as a resource for research on the immune response to SARS-CoV-2. Where available, HLA class I and class II types were taken from metadata supplied by the sample provider and were not determined by assay-based typing. A de-identified subject ID, COVID-19 status, age in years and sex were almost always included in the sample metadata. The material from the prospective study consisted of cDNA or gDNA derived from T cells, B-cell-depleted T cells, or PBMCs. Samples were obtained from the ongoing ImmuneRACE study (first 160 participants) and from about 1,300 subjects provided by 6 global collaborators.

Details on this clone: The antigen it binds to is not known. Base quality data are lacking; no much larger clone is found one base away.

TCRbeta CDR3 regions were amplified from genomic DNA by means of the immunoSEQ Assay, a bias-controlled multiplex PCR. The published analysis was carried out like this. The number of nucleated cells in each sample was estimated by amplification of reference gene primers within the assay. To quantify the absolute abundance of each unique TCRbeta CDR3 rearrangement, sequence reads were collapsed and filtered. For each sample, productive Simpson clonality was calculated as the square root of Simpson's diversity index over productive rearrangements. What TCRdb holds here is the immuneACCESS table cut down to in-frame rearrangements. Part of the clones is not present; checked against another copy, under half of the missing clones reflect an unresolved V gene, and the others are unexplained. V and J calls and clone size follow that table, whereas D and trimming were derived from the DNA. The table for this sample lists 15,000 or so clones; roughly nine tenths of them were counted only once. The top ten constitute under 2.5% of the sample.

CDR1 and CDR2 are drawn from the germline V gene: SGHRS, YFSETQ. V loses 0 bases at its end and J loses 2 bases; junction bases beyond the gene matches: 1. From its cysteine to its phenylalanine, the CDR3 spans 14 amino acids. The CDR3 DNA has 42 bases and is translated from base 1. What the research found in general, with its limitations: How much clinical and demographic metadata was included differed by source and by participant, and the metadata was provided uncurated.

Collaborating institutions collected whole blood in K2EDTA tubes following their own protocols. For TCRbeta analysis, collaborators shipped samples as frozen whole blood, isolated PBMCs, or DNA extracted from either of those sample types. The sequence joins TRBV5-1 to TRBJ1-2; 7 nucleotides in the junction match TRBD1. The specimen was peripheral blood. The sequence derives from a woman aged 65 to 85 in a cohort sampled during active or convalescent COVID-19. This receptor has the CDR3 CASSLGDRNYGYTF. The bases read TGCGCCAGCAGCTTGGGGGACAGAAACTATGGCTACACCTTC.